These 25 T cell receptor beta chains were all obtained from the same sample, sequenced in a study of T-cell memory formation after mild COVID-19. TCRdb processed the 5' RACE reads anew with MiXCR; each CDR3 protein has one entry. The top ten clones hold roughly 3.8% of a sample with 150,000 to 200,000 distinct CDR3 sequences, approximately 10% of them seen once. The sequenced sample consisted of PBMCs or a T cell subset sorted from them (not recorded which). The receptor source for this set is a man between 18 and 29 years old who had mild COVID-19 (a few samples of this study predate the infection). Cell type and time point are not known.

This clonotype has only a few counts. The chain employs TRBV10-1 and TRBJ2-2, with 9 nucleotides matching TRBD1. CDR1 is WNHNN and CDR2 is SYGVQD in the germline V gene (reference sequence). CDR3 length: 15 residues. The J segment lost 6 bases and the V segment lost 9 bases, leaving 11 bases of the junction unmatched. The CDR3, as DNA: TGCGCCAGAATTAGGACAGGGGAAAAATCCGGGGAGCTGTTTTTT. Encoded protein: CARIRTGEKSGELFF.

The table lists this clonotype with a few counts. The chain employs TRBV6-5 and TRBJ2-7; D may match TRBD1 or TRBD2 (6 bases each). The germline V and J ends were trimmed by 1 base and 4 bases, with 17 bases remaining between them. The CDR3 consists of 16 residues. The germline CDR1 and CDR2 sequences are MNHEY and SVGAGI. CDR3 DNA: TGTGCCAGCAGTTACTACCCGGGGGCTCGAGGGTACGAGCAGTACTTC. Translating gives CASSYYPGARGYEQYF.

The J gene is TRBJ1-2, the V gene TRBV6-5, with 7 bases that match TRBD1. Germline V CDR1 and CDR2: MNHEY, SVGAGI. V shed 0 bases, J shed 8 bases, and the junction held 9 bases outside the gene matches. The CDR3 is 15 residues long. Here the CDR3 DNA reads TGTGCCAGCAGTTACTCGGCGTCAGGGGGACGGGGCTACACCTTC. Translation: CASSYSASGGRGYTF.

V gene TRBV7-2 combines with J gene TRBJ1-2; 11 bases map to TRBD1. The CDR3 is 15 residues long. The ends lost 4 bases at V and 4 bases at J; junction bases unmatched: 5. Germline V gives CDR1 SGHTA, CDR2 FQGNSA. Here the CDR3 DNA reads TGTGCCAGCAGCTATCGGACAGGGGGCCCCTATGGCTACACCTTC. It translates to CASSYRTGGPYGYTF.

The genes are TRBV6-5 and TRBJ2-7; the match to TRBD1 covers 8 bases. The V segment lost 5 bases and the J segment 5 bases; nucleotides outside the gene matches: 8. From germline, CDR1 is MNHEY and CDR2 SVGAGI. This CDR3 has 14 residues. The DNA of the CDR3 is TGTGCCAGCAGTATCCGGACAGGGTGGGACGAGCAGTACTTC. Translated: CASSIRTGWDEQYF.

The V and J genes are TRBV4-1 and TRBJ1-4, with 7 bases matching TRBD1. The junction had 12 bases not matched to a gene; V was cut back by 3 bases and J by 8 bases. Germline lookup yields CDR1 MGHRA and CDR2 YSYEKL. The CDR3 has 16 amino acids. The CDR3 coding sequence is TGCGCCAGCAGCCACCCGGGCGCAGGGGGAAGGGAAAAACTGTTTTTT. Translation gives CASSHPGAGGREKLFF.

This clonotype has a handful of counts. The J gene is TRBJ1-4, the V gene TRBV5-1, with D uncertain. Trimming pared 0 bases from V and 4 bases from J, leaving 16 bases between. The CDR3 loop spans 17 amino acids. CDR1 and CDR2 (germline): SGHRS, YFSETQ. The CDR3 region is CASSLDVTVGNNEKLFF. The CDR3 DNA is TGCGCCAGCAGCTTGGACGTCACGGTGGGGAATAATGAAAAACTGTTTTTT.

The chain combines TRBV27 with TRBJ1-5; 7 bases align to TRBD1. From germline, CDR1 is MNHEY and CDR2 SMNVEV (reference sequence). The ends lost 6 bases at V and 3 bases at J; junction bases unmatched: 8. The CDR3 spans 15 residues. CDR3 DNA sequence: TGTGCCAGCAGGCCCCGGGACAGTTACAATCAGCCCCAGCATTTT. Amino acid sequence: CASRPRDSYNQPQHF.

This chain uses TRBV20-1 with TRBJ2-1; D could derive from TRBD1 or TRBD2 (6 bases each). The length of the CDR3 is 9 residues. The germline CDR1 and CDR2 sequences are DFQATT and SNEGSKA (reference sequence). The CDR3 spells CTRGPEQFF. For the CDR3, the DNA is TGCACTCGGGGGCCCGAGCAGTTCTTC.

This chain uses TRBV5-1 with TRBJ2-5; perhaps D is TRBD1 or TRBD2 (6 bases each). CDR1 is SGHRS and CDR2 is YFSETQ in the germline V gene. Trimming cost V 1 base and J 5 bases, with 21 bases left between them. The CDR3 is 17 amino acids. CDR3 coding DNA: TGCGCCAGCAGCTTGTATCGTCAGGGGAGGCTCCAGGAGACCCAGTACTTC. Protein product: CASSLYRQGRLQETQYF.

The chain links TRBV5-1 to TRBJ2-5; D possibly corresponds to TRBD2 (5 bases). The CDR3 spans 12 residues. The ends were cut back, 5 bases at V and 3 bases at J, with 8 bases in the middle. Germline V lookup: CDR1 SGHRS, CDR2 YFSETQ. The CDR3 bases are TGCGCCAGCAGTGAGGGAGAAGAGACCCAGTACTTC. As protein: CASSEGEETQYF.

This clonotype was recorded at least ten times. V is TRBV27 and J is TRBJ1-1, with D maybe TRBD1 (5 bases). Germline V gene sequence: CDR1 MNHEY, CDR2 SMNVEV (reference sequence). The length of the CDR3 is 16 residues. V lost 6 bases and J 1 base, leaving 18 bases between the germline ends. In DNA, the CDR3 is TGTGCCAGCAGAAGTTCACCGGGACGAGAGAACACTGAAGCTTTCTTT. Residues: CASRSSPGRENTEAFF.

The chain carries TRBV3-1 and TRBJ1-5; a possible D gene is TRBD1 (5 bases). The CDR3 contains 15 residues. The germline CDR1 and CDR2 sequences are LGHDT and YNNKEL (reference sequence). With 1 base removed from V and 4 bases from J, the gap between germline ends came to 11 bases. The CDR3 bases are TGTGCCAGCAGCCAAGTCCAGGGTTCGAATCAGCCCCAGCATTTT. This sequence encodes CASSQVQGSNQPQHF.

The CDR3 spells CASSQAGPSSGNTIYF. The DNA for the CDR3 is TGCGCCAGCAGCCAAGCTGGACCTAGCTCTGGAAACACCATATATTTT. This chain joins TRBV4-3 and TRBJ1-3; D is uncertain. CDR1 is LGHNA and CDR2 is YSLEER in the germline V gene. V shed 1 base and J shed 0 bases, with 10 bases lying between them. This CDR3 region has 16 residues.

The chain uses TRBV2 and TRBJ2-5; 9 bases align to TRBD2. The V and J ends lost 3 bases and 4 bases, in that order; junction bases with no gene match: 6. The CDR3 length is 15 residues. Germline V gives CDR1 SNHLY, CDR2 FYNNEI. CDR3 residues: CASSDGGGERETQYF. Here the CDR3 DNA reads TGTGCCAGCAGTGATGGCGGGGGGGAGCGAGAGACCCAGTACTTC.

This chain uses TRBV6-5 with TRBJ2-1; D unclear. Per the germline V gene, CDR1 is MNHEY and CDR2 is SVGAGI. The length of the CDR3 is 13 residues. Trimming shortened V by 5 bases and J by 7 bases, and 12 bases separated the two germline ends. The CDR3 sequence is CASSPRWDNEQFF. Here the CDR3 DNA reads TGTGCCAGCAGTCCCAGATGGGATAATGAGCAGTTCTTC.

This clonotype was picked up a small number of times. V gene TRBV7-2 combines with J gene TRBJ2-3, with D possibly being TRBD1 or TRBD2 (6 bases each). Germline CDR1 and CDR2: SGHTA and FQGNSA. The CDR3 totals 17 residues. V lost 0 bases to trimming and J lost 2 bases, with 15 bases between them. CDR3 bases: TGTGCCAGCAGCTTAGCGCAGGGGCGGGGCCCCACAGATACGCAGTATTTT. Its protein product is CASSLAQGRGPTDTQYF.

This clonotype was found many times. This chain's CDR3 is CASSQGSGWVRDTEAFF. CDR3 bases: TGTGCCAGCAGCCAAGGGAGTGGATGGGTTAGAGACACTGAAGCTTTCTTT. V gene TRBV4-2 combines with J gene TRBJ1-1; unclear D gene. Trimming shortened V by 1 base and J by 3 bases, and 18 bases separated the two germline ends. CDR3 length equals 17 residues. CDR1 LGHNA and CDR2 YNFKEQ come from the germline V gene.

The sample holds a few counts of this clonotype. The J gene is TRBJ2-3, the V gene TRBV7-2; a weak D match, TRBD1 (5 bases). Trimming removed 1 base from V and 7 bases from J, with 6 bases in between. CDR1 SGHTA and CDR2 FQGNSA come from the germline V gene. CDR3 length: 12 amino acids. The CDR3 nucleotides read TGTGCCAGCAGCTTAGGGGGCAATACGCAGTATTTT. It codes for CASSLGGNTQYF.

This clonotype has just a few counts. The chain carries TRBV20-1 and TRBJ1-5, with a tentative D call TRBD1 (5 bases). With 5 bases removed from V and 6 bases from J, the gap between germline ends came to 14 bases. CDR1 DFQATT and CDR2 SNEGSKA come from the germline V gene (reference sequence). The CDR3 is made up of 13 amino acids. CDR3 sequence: CSALQVEGQPQHF. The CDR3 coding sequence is TGCAGTGCTCTACAGGTTGAGGGTCAGCCCCAGCATTTT.

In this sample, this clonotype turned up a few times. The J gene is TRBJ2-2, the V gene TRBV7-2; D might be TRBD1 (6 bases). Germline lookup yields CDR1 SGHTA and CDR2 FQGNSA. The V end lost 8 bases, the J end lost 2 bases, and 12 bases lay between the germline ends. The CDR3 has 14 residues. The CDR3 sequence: CASSGQFNTGELFF. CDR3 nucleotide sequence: TGTGCCAGCTCCGGACAGTTCAACACCGGGGAGCTGTTTTTT.

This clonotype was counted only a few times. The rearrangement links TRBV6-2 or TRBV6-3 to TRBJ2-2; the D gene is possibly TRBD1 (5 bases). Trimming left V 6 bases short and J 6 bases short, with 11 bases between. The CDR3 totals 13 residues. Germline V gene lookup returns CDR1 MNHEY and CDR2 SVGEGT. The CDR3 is CASSLDSPGELFF. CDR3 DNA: TGTGCCAGCAGCCTCGACAGTCCCGGGGAGCTGTTTTTT.

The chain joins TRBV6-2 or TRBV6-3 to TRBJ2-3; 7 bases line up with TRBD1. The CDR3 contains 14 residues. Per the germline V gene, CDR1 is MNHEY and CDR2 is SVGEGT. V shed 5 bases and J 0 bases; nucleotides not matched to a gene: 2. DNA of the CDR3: TGTGCCAGCAGTACAGGGGCAAGCACAGATACGCAGTATTTT. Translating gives CASSTGASTDTQYF.

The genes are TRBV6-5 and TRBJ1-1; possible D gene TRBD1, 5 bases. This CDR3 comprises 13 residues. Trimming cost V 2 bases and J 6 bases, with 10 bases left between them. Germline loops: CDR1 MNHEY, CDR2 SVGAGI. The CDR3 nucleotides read TGTGCCAGCAGTTACCTCCGGGGCGCTGAAGCTTTCTTT. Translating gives CASSYLRGAEAFF.

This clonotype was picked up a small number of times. The CDR3: CASSATIGGLTEAFF. Here the CDR3 DNA reads TGTGCCAGCAGTGCGACAATTGGGGGGCTCACTGAAGCTTTCTTT. The J gene is TRBJ1-1, the V gene TRBV25-1, with D perhaps matching TRBD1 (6 bases). V lost 4 bases, J lost 4 bases, and 16 bases lay in between. The CDR3 sequence is 15 residues long. CDR1 and CDR2 (germline): MGHDK, SYGVNS.